The 24 T cell receptor beta chains listed next were all sequenced from one sample in a study of T cells in Graves' hyperthyroidism and ophthalmopathy. It was RNA transcripts that yielded the amplified TCR beta CDR3 regions. The primer set for the first-round RT-PCR of the TCR CDR3 was HTBI. TCRdb reprocessed the multiplex PCR reads via MiXCR and lists one record per CDR3 protein. Among some 490,000 distinct CDR3 sequences listed, approximately 23% were seen once. The sequencing input was blood. These receptors all stem from a woman aged 70 to 79 with Graves' ophthalmopathy.

The sample holds a few counts of this clonotype. The chain recombines TRBV12-3 or TRBV12-4 with TRBJ2-2, with 8 nucleotides matching TRBD2. V gave up 0 bases and J gave up 4 bases; unmatched junction bases: 7. This CDR3 is 17 amino acids long. The CDR3 DNA follows: TGTGCCAGCAGTTTAGCGCTTCCGGGAGGGCTCACCGGGGAGCTGTTTTTT. This codes for CASSLALPGGLTGELFF.

This chain connects TRBV2 to TRBJ2-7, with 8 bases aligning to TRBD1. The CDR3 runs 15 residues. Losses at the gene ends were 6 bases for V and 2 bases for J; bases not matched to a gene: 9. Germline loops: CDR1 SNHLY, CDR2 FYNNEI. The DNA for the CDR3 is TGTGCCAGCAGACGACAGGGGACACCTACCTACGAGCAGTACTTC. Translated: CASRRQGTPTYEQYF.

The chain combines TRBV20-1 with TRBJ1-5; D perhaps matches TRBD1 (6 bases). CDR3 size: 17 residues. V lost 2 bases to trimming and J lost 0 bases, with 17 bases between them. Germline values: CDR1 DFQATT, CDR2 SNEGSKA (reference sequence). The CDR3 spells CSARRDTLLLSNQPQHF. CDR3 in DNA: TGCAGTGCTAGACGGGACACCCTTCTACTTAGCAATCAGCCCCAGCATTTT.

This clonotype was seen more than once but under ten times. The CDR3, as DNA: TGCGCCAGCAGCTTGCCCCTAGCGGGAGCGGGCGAGCAGTACTTC. Protein: CASSLPLAGAGEQYF. This chain connects TRBV5-1 to TRBJ2-7, with 10 bases that match TRBD2. This CDR3 has 15 residues. V lost 1 base and J lost 6; bases outside the gene matches: 7. Germline CDR1 is SGHRS and CDR2 is YFSETQ.

J is TRBJ2-7 and V is TRBV6-6; TRBD2 might be the D (6 bases). Trimming stripped 2 bases from V and 7 bases from J, with 12 bases between. This CDR3 has 13 residues. From germline, CDR1 is MNHNY and CDR2 SVGAGI (reference sequence). DNA of the CDR3: TGTGCCAGCAGTTACCCCGGGACTCGGGAGCAGTACTTC. The encoded protein is CASSYPGTREQYF.

This clonotype was observed a single time. The rearrangement uses TRBV9 and TRBJ2-2, with 12 bases fitting TRBD2. The junction had 10 bases not matched to a gene; V was cut back by 0 bases and J by 7 bases. The CDR3 loop spans 18 amino acids. Germline V lookup: CDR1 SGDLS, CDR2 YYNGEE. The CDR3 bases are TGTGCCAGCAGCGTAGATCTAGCGGGGGGGATCTGGGACGGGGAGCTGTTTTTT. Its protein is CASSVDLAGGIWDGELFF. Together with reference TRBV9 and TRBJ2-2, the CDR3 gives the full variable domain: DSGVTQTPKHLITATGQRVTLRCSPRSGDLSVYWYQQSLDQGLQFLIQYYNGEERAKGNILERFSAQQFPDLHSELNLSSLELGDSALYFCASSVDLAGGIWDGELFFGEGSRLTVL.

This clonotype was picked up a small number of times. This rearrangement joins TRBV6-2 or TRBV6-3 to TRBJ2-5; 11 nucleotides match TRBD2. Losses at the gene ends were 6 bases for V and 0 bases for J; bases not matched to a gene: 3. There are 15 residues in the CDR3. Germline V gene sequence: CDR1 MNHEY, CDR2 SVGEGT. The CDR3 coding sequence is TGTGCCAGCAGCCCGGGACTAGCGGACCAAGAGACCCAGTACTTC. Translation gives CASSPGLADQETQYF.

This chain connects TRBV10-3 to TRBJ1-1; D call uncertain. From germline, CDR1 is ENHRY and CDR2 SYGVKD. The CDR3 spans 13 residues. V lost 4 bases to trimming and J lost 1 base, with 7 bases between them. CDR3 in amino acids: CAISGGKNTEAFF. CDR3 coding DNA: TGTGCCATCAGTGGCGGCAAGAACACTGAAGCTTTCTTT.

This clonotype appeared a few times. The chain is built from TRBV29-1 and TRBJ1-2; D may be TRBD1 (6 bases). This CDR3 is built from 14 residues. Germline CDR1 and CDR2: SQVTM and ANQGSEA. In nucleotides, the CDR3 is TGCTCACCGGCGGCGGGCAGGGGTGCCTATGGCTACACCTTC. Its translation is CSPAAGRGAYGYTF.

The chain uses TRBV7-9 and TRBJ2-4; 8 bases match TRBD2. Germline lookup yields CDR1 SEHNR and CDR2 FQNEAQ (reference sequence). V was pared by 5 bases and J by 7 bases, with 13 bases of the junction left unmatched. The CDR3 length is 16 residues. The CDR3 DNA follows: TGTGCCAGCAGCGTAGGACCTGCCGGGGGGGGGAACATTCAGTACTTC. This encodes CASSVGPAGGGNIQYF.

Comment on this clonotype: At one of its ends the junction is not consistent with the germline gene, which may arise from a read error. J is TRBJ1-2 and V is TRBV12-3 or TRBV12-4; 7 bases match TRBD1. This CDR3 region has 13 residues. CDR3 coding DNA: TGTGCCAGCAGCCCGGGACAGCACTATGACTACACCTTC. Translated: CASSPGQHYDYTF.

The V call is TRBV7-8, the J call TRBJ1-5, with D unresolved. With 2 bases removed from V and 5 bases from J, the gap between germline ends came to 16 bases. The CDR3 runs to 16 residues. Germline V gene data show CDR1 as SGHVS and CDR2 as FQNEAQ. CDR3 in DNA: TGTGCCAGCAGCTTACAATTACTAGGTCGTGATCAGCCCCAGCATTTT. Its translation: CASSLQLLGRDQPQHF. The full variable domain, its missing parts supplied by reference TRBV7-8 and TRBJ1-5, is GAGVSQSPRYKVAKRGQDVALRCDPISGHVSLFWYQQALGQGPEFLTYFQNEAQLDKSGLPSDRFFAERPEGSVSTLKIQRTQQEDSAVYLCASSLQLLGRDQPQHFGDGTRLSIL.

This clonotype was detected many times. The genes are TRBV20-1 and TRBJ2-1, with D uncertain. Germline V gene data show CDR1 as DFQATT and CDR2 as SNEGSKA (reference sequence). The CDR3 consists of 11 residues. Trimming took 4 bases from V and 3 from J, leaving 4 bases between them. CDR3 protein: CSANGYNEQFF. Written as DNA, the CDR3 is TGCAGTGCTAACGGCTACAATGAGCAGTTCTTC.

This clonotype turned up a few times. The gene calls are TRBV12-5 and TRBJ2-5; D may be TRBD2 (5 bases). The germline gives CDR1 LGHNT, CDR2 FRNRAP. V gave up 7 bases and J gave up 7 bases, with 13 bases separating them. The CDR3 runs to 12 residues. Written as DNA, the CDR3 is TGTGCTAGTGCCCTGACCCGGGGGACCCAGTACTTC. Encoded protein: CASALTRGTQYF.

V usage is TRBV12-5 and J usage is TRBJ2-2; 9 nucleotides align to TRBD1. This CDR3 spans 16 amino acids. The germline V gene encodes CDR1 LGHNT and CDR2 FRNRAP. V was pared by 5 bases and J by 1 base, with 5 bases of the junction left unmatched. CDR3 in DNA: TGTGCTAGTGGTCCGGGACAGGGAATGAACACCGGGGAGCTGTTTTTT. Its protein product is CASGPGQGMNTGELFF.

Ten or more counts support this clonotype. The chain links TRBV6-1 to TRBJ1-5; 11 positions agree with TRBD1. Germline loops: CDR1 MNHNS, CDR2 SASEGT. Germline trimming cut 3 bases from V and 0 bases from J; bases unmatched to any gene: 10. The CDR3 has 19 residues. The CDR3 DNA reads as TGTGCCAGCAGTGATTTCCCGGACAGGGGGCATTATAGCAATCAGCCCCAGCATTTT. Its protein product is CASSDFPDRGHYSNQPQHF.

Turning to this clonotype: Mismatch with germline at one junction end may stem from a read error. This chain's CDR3 is CASSLAGAGETRYF. The CDR3 nucleotides read TGTGCCAGCAGCTTGGCGGGGGCTGGCGAGACCCGGTACTTC. This chain links TRBV7-2 with TRBJ2-5; weak D call: TRBD2 (7 bases). The CDR3 length is 14 residues. CDR1 and CDR2 (germline): SGHTA, FQGNSA.

A few counts support this clonotype. V and J are TRBV5-1 and TRBJ2-7, with 7 positions matching TRBD2. In germline, CDR1 is SGHRS, CDR2 YFSETQ. The trim removed 0 bases at V and 9 bases at J, leaving 9 bases unmatched. The CDR3 runs 14 residues. CDR3 DNA: TGCGCCAGCAGCTTGGTAGGGAGGGAAGCATGGCAGTACTTC. Its translation is CASSLVGREAWQYF.

The rearrangement joins TRBV7-3 to TRBJ2-1, with D hard to call. The CDR3 is 15 amino acids. The germline V and J ends were trimmed by 2 bases and 0 bases, with 8 bases remaining between them. In germline, CDR1 is SGHTA, CDR2 FQGTGA. CDR3 residues: CASSLRPNSYNEQFF. The CDR3 coding sequence is TGTGCCAGCAGCTTACGGCCTAACTCCTACAATGAGCAGTTCTTC.

The sample holds a few counts of this clonotype. The chain uses TRBV9 and TRBJ2-2, with D possibly TRBD1 on 5 matching bases. The CDR3 runs 14 residues. Germline V CDR1 and CDR2: SGDLS, YYNGEE. V was shortened by 1 base and J by 7 bases, with 11 bases between the two germline ends. This CDR3 reads CASSVRGMGGELFF. The CDR3 DNA reads as TGTGCCAGCAGCGTAAGGGGCATGGGCGGGGAGCTGTTTTTT.

The sample holds a few counts of this clonotype. V and J are TRBV3-1 and TRBJ1-1, with 8 bases matching TRBD1. Trimming cost V 4 bases and J 2 bases; bases outside gene matches: 3. The germline V gene has CDR1 LGHDT and CDR2 YNNKEL (reference sequence). The CDR3 sequence is 14 residues long. CDR3 DNA: TGTGCCAGCAGCCGGGACAGGTATAACACTGAAGCTTTCTTT. Its translation: CASSRDRYNTEAFF.

The J gene is TRBJ1-5, the V gene TRBV4-1, with D maybe TRBD1 (5 bases). The germline V gene encodes CDR1 MGHRA and CDR2 YSYEKL. The V end lost 1 base, the J end lost 0 bases, and 10 bases lay between the germline ends. The length of the CDR3 is 16 residues. CDR3 in DNA: TGCGCCAGCAGCCAAGGGGGCACGTATAGCAATCAGCCCCAGCATTTT. Protein: CASSQGGTYSNQPQHF.

The chain couples TRBV19 to TRBJ2-1; D uncertain. CDR3 length: 14 residues. Trimming took off 6 bases at V and 2 bases at J, with 11 bases between the two ends. The germline CDR1 and CDR2 sequences are LNHDA and SQIVND (reference sequence). In nucleotides, the CDR3 is TGTGCCAGTAGACCGGTGGACGCCTACAATGAGCAGTTCTTC. It specifies CASRPVDAYNEQFF.

This chain links TRBV18 with TRBJ2-2; D unresolved. V was shortened by 3 bases and J by 4 bases, with 15 bases between the two germline ends. CDR3 size: 16 residues. Per germline, CDR1 KGHSH and CDR2 LQKENI. The CDR3 here is CASSPNSYWGTGELFF. The CDR3 DNA is TGTGCCAGCTCACCCAACTCCTATTGGGGCACCGGGGAGCTGTTTTTT.